This T cell receptor (beta chain) emerged from a study of CD8+CD57+ T cells in acquired aplastic anemia. Study-level background: Sorted CD4+ and CD8+ cells yielded DNA averaging around 3.2 ug. The study's findings and limits: The study identified under 30 CD8+ CDR3 sequences shared by patients and controls.

With regard to this clonotype: Its antigen remains unidentified.

V was pared by 0 bases and J by 12 bases, with 8 bases between. The CDR3 is made up of 12 amino acids. CDR1 MGHRA and CDR2 YSYEKL come from the germline V gene. Patients who underwent sequencing had shown CD8+CD57+ cell expansion by flow cytometry. At the time of blood sampling, patients had not yet received any therapy. TCR beta VDJ combinations and CDR3 sequences were profiled from genomic DNA. TCRdb itself ran the reads through MiXCR, one entry per CDR3 protein. The repertoire includes tens of thousands of distinct CDR3 sequences, just over 70% of them detected once, and approximately 80% sits in the top ten.

The gene calls are TRBV4-1 and TRBJ1-4; no reliable D call. The receptor was derived from a human donor with aplastic anemia. The sequenced sample was sorted CD4+, CD8+, or CD8+CD57+ T cells (not recorded which) from PBMCs. The CDR3: CASSQEITQLFF. In DNA form, the CDR3 reads TGCGCCAGCAGCCAAGAAATCACTCAACTGTTTTTT.